The clone carrying this T cell receptor (beta chain) was recorded only once. Its target is not known. The table came from immunoSEQ multiplex PCR; TCRdb's copy has only in-frame clones and leaves some out. Among approximately 100,000 clones listed, more than 85% were seen once. These data are taken from a study of siplizumab effects on memory and regulatory T cells. The CDR3 runs to 13 residues. Germline loops: CDR1 SGHDN, CDR2 FVKESK. V dropped 4 bases and J dropped 8 bases, with 11 bases sitting between them. Overall study results and limits: It was never confirmed that proliferating Tregs from siplizumab cultures were suppressive. In controls, about a quarter of mappable alloreactive CD4+ clones were Treg-derived on average, versus about 69% with siplizumab. It seemed that naive T cells were more diverse than memory cells and were major contributors to the alloresponse.

The sequencing input was Tregs sorted from blood. The chain is built from TRBV14 and TRBJ1-4; TRBD1 might be the D (5 bases). This TCR was sampled from a human donor in good health. The CDR3 reads CASSPQGREKLFF. The CDR3 DNA follows: TGTGCCAGCAGCCCCCAGGGAAGGGAAAAACTGTTTTTT.